This T cell receptor beta chain was retrieved from a study of cytomegalovirus exposure and HLA in healthy donors. Notes on the study in general: In a later analysis, V- and J-gene trimming of beta chains associated with a DCLRE1C missense variant, replicated independently. Most TCR sequences proved rare, with some public TCRs found in many donors.

PCR used 60 Vbeta primers and 13 Jbeta primers. The protocol was immunoSEQ multiplex PCR, while the TCRdb copy is restricted to in-frame clones and leaves out a portion. The sample consists of 100,000 to 150,000 clones, 74% of them appearing once. Remarks on this clone: Its antigen is undetermined.

Germline-derived CDR1 and CDR2 are MDHEN and SYDVKM. Losses at the gene ends were 5 bases for V and 1 base for J; bases not matched to a gene: 4. The CDR3 is 14 residues long. The sequence came from a woman in her forties or fifties in good health and CMV-seropositive. The specimen sequenced was PBMCs. The chain carries TRBV28 and TRBJ2-5; 7 nucleotides agree with TRBD1. The CDR3, as DNA: TGTGCCAGCAGTCTGGACAGGAGCCAAGAGACCCAGTACTTC. Translated, it gives CASSLDRSQETQYF.